This T cell receptor beta chain was recorded in a study of identical twins. CDR3 length: 16 residues. V shed 8 bases, J shed 4 bases, and the junction held 15 bases outside the gene matches. Template switching (which added a universal primer site) was used, and cDNA carried unique molecular identifiers. MiXCR, run by TCRdb on the 5' RACE reads, gives a single entry per CDR3 protein. Counted here are about 190,000 distinct CDR3 sequences, 15% to 20% occurring once; the ten biggest clones make up 35% to 50%. Study results and caveats: Beta out-of-frame sequences displayed a weaker excess of sharing between twins.

Details on this clonotype: The target antigen is unknown.

The data also belong to a second study, concerning T cells expressing NK-cell markers. That study reports: Sorted CD3+CD56+NKG2C+, CD3+CD56+NKG2C- and CD3+CD56-NKG2C+ T cells supplied TCR beta repertoires.

This chain links TRBV12-3 or TRBV12-4 with TRBJ2-3, with TRBD1 matching over 7 bases. The sequence was collected from a woman in her late teens or twenties in good health. The sequencing sample was made of CD8+ T cells sorted from blood. Here the CDR3 DNA reads TGTGCCAGCGGCCCGTTTACAGGGGAGTTTGCAGATACGCAGTATTTT. Protein sequence: CASGPFTGEFADTQYF.